This T cell receptor beta chain came from a study of lymphopenia after photon versus proton radiotherapy. Data came from immunoSEQ multiplex PCR; TCRdb stores just in-frame clones and leaves some out. In the table there are roughly 7,300 clones, roughly 91% of which are singletons. CDR1 and CDR2 (germline): MNHNS, SASEGT. This CDR3 has 15 amino acids. V shed 4 bases and J shed 7 bases, with 16 bases lying between them. This TCR derives from a man aged 55 to 70 with cholangiocarcinoma. The sample consisted of peripheral blood, taken from a patient treated with photon-based radiotherapy. V usage is TRBV6-1 and J usage is TRBJ2-2, with D perhaps TRBD2 (6 bases). The CDR3 reads CASSVRLGENGELFF. DNA for the CDR3: TGTGCCAGCAGTGTTCGACTAGGGGAAAACGGGGAGCTGTTTTTT.